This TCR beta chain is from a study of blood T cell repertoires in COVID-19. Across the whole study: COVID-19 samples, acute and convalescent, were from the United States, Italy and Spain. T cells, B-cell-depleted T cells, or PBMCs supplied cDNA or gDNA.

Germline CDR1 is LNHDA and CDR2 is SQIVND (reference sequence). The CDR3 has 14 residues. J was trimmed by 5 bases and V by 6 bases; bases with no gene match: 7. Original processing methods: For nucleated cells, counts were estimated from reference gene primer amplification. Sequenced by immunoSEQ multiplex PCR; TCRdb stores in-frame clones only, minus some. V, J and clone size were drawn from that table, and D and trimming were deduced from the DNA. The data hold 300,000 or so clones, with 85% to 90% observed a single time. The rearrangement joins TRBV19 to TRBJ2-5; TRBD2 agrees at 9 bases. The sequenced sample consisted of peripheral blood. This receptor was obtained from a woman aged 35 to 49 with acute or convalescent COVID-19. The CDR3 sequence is CASSDSGGEETQYF. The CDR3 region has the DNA TGTGCCAGTAGCGATAGCGGGGGCGAGGAGACCCAGTACTTC.